The present T cell receptor (beta chain) was sequenced within a study of blood T cell repertoires in COVID-19. Study-level information: The samples span acute and convalescent COVID-19 from the United States, Italy and Spain. PBMCs, B-cell-depleted T cells, or T cells provided the cDNA or gDNA that made up the material.

The CDR3 length is 14 residues. Germline CDR1 reads LGHNA; CDR2 reads YSLEER. V dropped 1 base and J dropped 6; count of bases not matched to a gene: 5. Generated by immunoSEQ multiplex PCR, the TCRdb table keeps only in-frame clones and is missing some. The table has about 87,000 clones, around three quarters seen once; the top ten hold around 4.2%. The chain employs TRBV4-3 and TRBJ1-1; 7 bases fit TRBD1. Sequencing was carried out using peripheral blood. The receptor comes from a woman aged 45-59 years with acute or convalescent COVID-19. The CDR3: CASSQVTGVAEAFF. The CDR3 DNA is TGCGCCAGCAGCCAAGTCACAGGGGTAGCTGAAGCTTTCTTT.